The entry that follows covers one T cell receptor (beta chain) sequence. Its antigen is not known. In the PCR, 60 Vbeta and 13 Jbeta primers were used. Sequenced by immunoSEQ multiplex PCR; TCRdb stores in-frame clones only, minus some. There are some 76,000 clones in the sample, with about 0.83% held by the top ten. The entry originates in a study of cytomegalovirus exposure and HLA in healthy donors. Study-wide results and limits: When analyzed later, a missense DCLRE1C variant was found to be linked to TCR beta V- and J-gene trimming. For cytomegalovirus status, the classifier reportedly gave diagnoses with high specificity and sensitivity.

V lost 0 bases, J lost 3 bases, and 6 bases stayed unmatched. The CDR3 runs to 16 residues. In germline, CDR1 is SGDLS, CDR2 YYNGEE. The specimen sequenced was PBMCs. The V and J genes are TRBV9 and TRBJ2-5; 9 positions match TRBD1. This sequence originates from a boy younger than 18 in good health and CMV-seronegative. This chain's CDR3 is CASSVAGRTGEETQYF. As DNA, the CDR3 is TGTGCCAGCAGCGTAGCTGGACGGACAGGGGAAGAGACCCAGTACTTC. Complete variable domain (other parts from reference TRBV9 and TRBJ2-5): DSGVTQTPKHLITATGQRVTLRCSPRSGDLSVYWYQQSLDQGLQFLIQYYNGEERAKGNILERFSAQQFPDLHSELNLSSLELGDSALYFCASSVAGRTGEETQYFGPGTRLLVL.